These 11 T cell receptor beta chains originate from one sample sequenced in a study of cytomegalovirus exposure and HLA in healthy donors. Primers: 60 Vbeta forward and 13 Jbeta reverse. Clones were sequenced by immunoSEQ multiplex PCR, and TCRdb holds only the in-frame ones, with some missing. Of about 210,000 clones listed, 82% were seen once; the top ten hold approximately 5.7%. What was sequenced was PBMCs. All receptors come from a man aged 40-49 years in good health and CMV-seropositive.

The rearrangement joins TRBV10-1 to TRBJ1-3; no definite D call. The ends were cut back, 5 bases at V and 2 bases at J, with 7 bases in the middle. This CDR3 is 13 amino acids long. Looked up from germline, CDR1 is WNHNN and CDR2 is SYGVQD (reference sequence). In nucleotides, the CDR3 is TGCGCCAGCAGTCCAGGCGCTGGAAACACCATATATTTT. Its translation: CASSPGAGNTIYF.

The rearrangement joins TRBV6-6 to TRBJ2-1; tentative D call: TRBD1 (6 bases). Per the germline V gene, CDR1 is MNHNY and CDR2 is SVGAGI (reference sequence). The CDR3 spans 16 residues. Trimming shortened V by 2 bases and J by 4 bases, and 15 bases separated the two germline ends. The DNA for the CDR3 is TGTGCCAGCAGTTACGAGGGCACAGGGAGTTACAATGAGCAGTTCTTC. The encoded protein is CASSYEGTGSYNEQFF.

This sequence joins TRBV6-1 and TRBJ2-5; 10 positions match TRBD2. The ends lost 2 bases at V and 6 bases at J; junction bases unmatched: 9. Per germline, CDR1 MNHNS and CDR2 SASEGT. This CDR3 spans 16 amino acids. The CDR3 loop reads CASSEPILAGVKTQYF. The CDR3 nucleotides read TGTGCCAGCAGTGAACCCATTCTAGCGGGAGTTAAGACCCAGTACTTC.

This clone was detected only once. The J gene is TRBJ2-1, the V gene TRBV27, with 10 nucleotides matching TRBD2. The ends lost 5 bases at V and 2 bases at J; junction bases unmatched: 6. The CDR3 totals 16 residues. CDR1 is MNHEY and CDR2 is SMNVEV in the germline V gene (reference sequence). CDR3 DNA: TGTGCCAGCAGTCCCCCCAGCGGGAGGGCCTACAATGAGCAGTTCTTC. Protein product: CASSPPSGRAYNEQFF.

The chain has TRBV7-9 and TRBJ2-1; 12 bases match TRBD1. There are 16 residues in the CDR3. V was pared by 3 bases and J by 7 bases, with 7 bases of the junction left unmatched. Germline lookup yields CDR1 SEHNR and CDR2 FQNEAQ (reference sequence). For the CDR3, the DNA is TGTGCCAGCAGCTTTTCCCCGGGACAGGGGGCGAATGAGCAGTTCTTC. It codes for CASSFSPGQGANEQFF.

V is TRBV5-1 and J is TRBJ2-5; TRBD1 might be the D (6 bases). Germline CDR1 reads SGHRS; CDR2 reads YFSETQ. Trimming left V 3 bases short and J 1 base short, with 13 bases between. The CDR3 loop spans 15 amino acids. CDR3 protein: CASSSLGATQETQYF. The CDR3 nucleotides read TGCGCCAGCAGCTCATTGGGGGCGACCCAAGAGACCCAGTACTTC. Using reference TRBV5-1 and TRBJ2-5 for the parts outside the CDR3, the full variable domain is KAGVTQTPRYLIKTRGQQVTLSCSPISGHRSVSWYQQTPGQGLQFLFEYFSETQRNKGNFPGRFSGRQFSNSRSEMNVSTLELGDSALYLCASSSLGATQETQYFGPGTRLLVL.

The V gene is TRBV5-6, the J gene TRBJ2-7; tentatively, D is TRBD2 (6 bases). The V and J ends lost 10 bases and 5 bases respectively, with 28 bases between them. CDR3 length equals 16 residues. Germline V gene data show CDR1 as SGHDT and CDR2 as YYEEEE. The DNA of the CDR3 is TGTGCCTCCAGCCCGGTTTTCGGGAGAGGAAGAGACGAGCAGTACGTC. Amino acids: CASSPVFGRGRDEQYV.

The chain links TRBV5-5 to TRBJ1-4; 10 bases line up with TRBD1. The germline V gene has CDR1 SGHKS and CDR2 YYEKEE (reference sequence). Trimming removed 3 bases from V and 7 bases from J; junction bases left unmatched: 6. The CDR3 spans 15 residues. CDR3 residues: CASSSRQGAFEKLFF. The CDR3, as DNA: TGTGCCAGCAGCTCTCGACAGGGGGCTTTTGAAAAACTGTTTTTT.

The V gene is TRBV27, the J gene TRBJ2-1, with 10 bases fitting TRBD2. The ends lost 6 bases at V and 2 bases at J; junction bases unmatched: 4. Germline CDR1 reads MNHEY; CDR2 reads SMNVEV (reference sequence). The CDR3 length is 15 residues. CDR3 residues: CASRRTSGTYNEQFF. Written as DNA, the CDR3 is TGTGCCAGCAGGCGGACTAGCGGAACCTACAATGAGCAGTTCTTC.

The chain uses TRBV27 and TRBJ2-3; 11 nucleotides match TRBD2. The junction had 6 bases not matched to a gene; V was cut back by 0 bases and J by 1 base. This CDR3 region has 18 residues. Germline CDR1 reads MNHEY; CDR2 reads SMNVEV (reference sequence). The CDR3 DNA reads TGTGCCAGCAGTTTATCCATTCCGGGACTAGCGGGCACAGATACGCAGTATTTT. It encodes CASSLSIPGLAGTDTQYF.

V and J are TRBV29-1 and TRBJ2-5; a weak D match, TRBD2 (6 bases). The J call may be in error: the DNA end matches TRBJ2-7 better. Germline V lookup: CDR1 SQVTM, CDR2 ANQGSEA. The CDR3 contains 13 residues. CDR3 amino acids: CSVEGAGNYEQYF. CDR3 sequence (DNA): TGCAGCGTTGAAGGTGCGGGGAACTACGAGCAGTACTTC.